The 11 T cell receptor beta chains presented below share a single source sample, sequenced in a study of OX40 agonist ivuxolimab in advanced cancers. Profiling relied on immunoSEQ multiplex PCR, and the TCRdb table lists in-frame clones only, not all of them. Of 37,000 or so clones detected, more than 85% appear once; the ten largest clones hold about 2.4%. The sequencing here drew on CD4+ or CD8+ T cells sorted from blood, taken in a trial of the OX40 agonist ivuxolimab. The receptors were sampled from an adult with an advanced solid tumor such as melanoma, head and neck, liver or kidney cancer.

This rearrangement joins TRBV5-4 to TRBJ2-7, with D perhaps matching TRBD2 (6 bases). Germline-derived CDR1 and CDR2 are SGHNT and YYREEE (reference sequence). This CDR3 has 13 amino acids. Trimming cost V 2 bases and J 1 base, with 7 bases left between them. The CDR3: CASSFGTSYEQYF. The DNA for the CDR3 is TGTGCCAGCAGCTTCGGGACTTCCTACGAGCAGTACTTC.

The chain couples TRBV10-3 to TRBJ1-2; 7 positions match TRBD1. The junction had 6 bases not matched to a gene; V was cut back by 6 bases and J by 8 bases. Per germline, CDR1 ENHRY and CDR2 SYGVKD. This CDR3 region has 12 residues. CDR3 region: CAISPDRTGYTF. CDR3 bases: TGTGCCATCAGCCCGGACAGGACCGGCTACACCTTC.

The chain joins TRBV18 to TRBJ1-1; maybe TRBD1 (5 bases). The CDR3 consists of 15 residues. With 2 bases removed from V and 10 bases from J, the gap between germline ends came to 20 bases. Germline V CDR1 and CDR2: KGHSH, LQKENI. Here the CDR3 DNA reads TGTGCCAGCTCACCAGTCGACAGAGGATCGATAGGAGCTTTCTTT. It is translated as CASSPVDRGSIGAFF.

The chain uses TRBV27 and TRBJ2-7, with 9 nucleotides matching TRBD1. V lost 5 bases, J lost 3 bases, and 8 bases stayed unmatched. The CDR3 covers 15 residues. Germline CDR1 is MNHEY and CDR2 is SMNVEV (reference sequence). Written as DNA, the CDR3 is TGTGCCAGCAGTCCAGGGACAGGGAAATACTACGAGCAGTACTTC. It translates to CASSPGTGKYYEQYF.

Details on this clone: In the same sample, other DNA sequences code for this CDR3. The V and J genes are TRBV6-6 and TRBJ1-1, with D perhaps TRBD1 (6 bases). The V end was cut by 3 bases, the J end by 5 bases, with 10 bases between. This CDR3 has 13 amino acids. Per the germline V gene, CDR1 is MNHNY and CDR2 is SVGAGI (reference sequence). CDR3 sequence (DNA): TGTGCCAGCAGTTATGGGAGGGGGACTGAAGCTTTCTTT. It specifies CASSYGRGTEAFF.

V usage is TRBV10-3 and J usage is TRBJ2-1; perhaps D is TRBD1 or TRBD2 (5 bases each). The germline gives CDR1 ENHRY, CDR2 SYGVKD. The V end was cut by 10 bases, the J end by 2 bases, with 15 bases between. The CDR3 covers 14 residues. CDR3 region: CATGAGATYNEQFF. The CDR3 nucleotides read TGTGCCACTGGGGCGGGCGCTACCTACAATGAGCAGTTCTTC.

This chain connects TRBV5-1 to TRBJ1-6; D possibly corresponds to TRBD1 (6 bases). CDR1 and CDR2 from the germline V gene are SGHRS and YFSETQ. Trimming took 3 bases from V and 3 from J, leaving 13 bases between them. The CDR3 has 16 residues. This chain's CDR3 is CASSWEGGLYNSPLHF. The CDR3 bases are TGCGCCAGCAGCTGGGAGGGGGGACTCTATAATTCACCCCTCCACTTT.

This rearrangement joins TRBV5-4 to TRBJ1-2; tentatively, D is TRBD1 (5 bases). This CDR3 has 13 amino acids. CDR1 SGHNT and CDR2 YYREEE come from the germline V gene (reference sequence). Trimming stripped 2 bases from V and 2 bases from J, with 7 bases between. CDR3 nucleotide sequence: TGTGCCAGCAGCTTCGGGGCAAACTATGGCTACACCTTC. Amino acids: CASSFGANYGYTF.

This clone was observed a single time. The chain carries TRBV10-3 and TRBJ1-2; 7 bases are a match to TRBD1. Unmatched junction bases numbered 3, after V lost 0 bases and J lost 8 bases. The CDR3 spans 13 residues. Germline V gene lookup returns CDR1 ENHRY and CDR2 SYGVKD. The CDR3 region has the DNA TGTGCCATCAGTGAGTCTGGAGGGGGCGGCTACACCTTC. Amino acid sequence: CAISESGGGGYTF.

This chain joins TRBV12-5 and TRBJ2-7; 12 positions match TRBD2. V lost 1 base and J lost 5; bases outside the gene matches: 9. Looked up from germline, CDR1 is LGHNT and CDR2 is FRNRAP. The CDR3 extends over 17 amino acids. The chain's CDR3 is CASGLGPTSGGLNEQYF. In DNA, the CDR3 is TGTGCTAGTGGTTTGGGGCCTACTAGCGGGGGGTTGAACGAGCAGTACTTC.

The chain is built from TRBV6-5 and TRBJ2-7; D perhaps matches TRBD1 (6 bases). Looked up from germline, CDR1 is MNHEY and CDR2 is SVGAGI. The CDR3 is 14 amino acids. V was shortened by 2 bases and J by 6 bases, with 14 bases between the two germline ends. The CDR3 loop reads CASSYINRVGEQYF. The CDR3 DNA is TGTGCCAGCAGTTACATTAACAGGGTGGGCGAGCAGTACTTC.